The 17 T cell receptor beta chains below all came from one sample that was sequenced in a study of long-term antiretroviral therapy in people with HIV (dated by TCRdb to 2022 to 2024). The immunoSEQ hsTCRB v3.0 assay was used at survey level resolution to sequence the TRB variable region. Drawn from immuneACCESS, this table holds only the in-frame rearrangements with V and J called that TCRdb kept. Clones are partly lost; checked studies trace under half to an unresolved V gene and leave the rest unexplained. The sample yields approximately 25,000 clones; around 88% were counted once. Under 6% of the sample lies in the top ten. The sample here was unsorted PBMCs, taken more than 4.4 years after starting antiretroviral therapy. The receptors here all came from a man in his thirties or forties with HIV.

This chain joins TRBV11-1 and TRBJ2-1, with D possibly TRBD2 on 5 matching bases. The CDR3 has 15 residues. Germline V gives CDR1 SGHAT, CDR2 FQDESV (reference sequence). V was trimmed by 0 bases and J by 4 bases, leaving 10 bases between them. The CDR3 sequence: CASSLAGRSYNEQFF. CDR3 nucleotide sequence: TGTGCCAGCAGCTTAGCGGGGAGATCTTACAATGAGCAGTTCTTC.

This clone has a handful of counts. The chain joins TRBV5-4 to TRBJ2-7, with D possibly being TRBD2 (7 bases). The CDR3 extends over 12 amino acids. V lost 7 bases to trimming and J lost 5 bases, with 13 bases between them. Germline-derived CDR1 and CDR2 are SGHNT and YYREEE (reference sequence). The CDR3 is CASGRGAHEQYF. CDR3 coding DNA: TGTGCCAGCGGTCGGGGGGCCCACGAGCAGTACTTC.

The chain joins TRBV7-2 to TRBJ1-2, with 10 bases matching TRBD1. Germline V gene data show CDR1 as SGHTA and CDR2 as FQGNSA. V was pared by 4 bases and J by 1 base, with 12 bases of the junction left unmatched. This CDR3 has 18 amino acids. The CDR3 DNA follows: TGTGCCAGCAGCTCGACCGGGACAGGGGTTGCCAGTAACTATGGCTACACCTTC. Translation gives CASSSTGTGVASNYGYTF.

The chain recombines TRBV6-6 with TRBJ2-7; 7 positions match TRBD2. V was clipped by 7 bases and J by 2 bases; unmatched bases: 14. This CDR3 has 16 residues. Germline V gives CDR1 MNHNY, CDR2 SVGAGI (reference sequence). CDR3 in DNA: TGTGCCAGCAAATCTTCAGGTCGGCTAGCGGCCTACGAGCAGTACTTC. It is translated as CASKSSGRLAAYEQYF.

The chain is built from TRBV1 and TRBJ1-4; TRBD1, the table's D call, was not compared with the DNA. TRBV1 is listed as a pseudogene. This CDR3 is built from 16 residues. The CDR3 here is CTSSLTTGRGYEKLFF. CDR3 DNA sequence: TGCACCAGCAGCCTCACCACGGGCAGGGGTTACGAAAAACTGTTTTTT.

The J gene is TRBJ2-1, the V gene TRBV6-4, with unresolved D. The CDR3 runs to 14 residues. Germline V gives CDR1 MRHNA, CDR2 SNTAGT. The V and J ends lost 6 bases and 4 bases respectively, with 13 bases between them. The CDR3 is CASSATYGYNEQFF. The CDR3 DNA reads TGTGCCAGCAGCGCAACATACGGATACAATGAGCAGTTCTTC.

This chain joins TRBV2 and TRBJ1-2, with 9 positions matching TRBD1. The germline V gene encodes CDR1 SNHLY and CDR2 FYNNEI. V lost 9 bases, J lost 5 bases, and 7 bases stayed unmatched. The CDR3 consists of 13 residues. CDR3 sequence (DNA): TGTGCCAGAACCGGGACAGGGCATTATGGCTACACCTTC. Protein: CARTGTGHYGYTF.

The chain combines TRBV6-5 with TRBJ2-1; no clear D. The V gene's germline CDR1 is MNHEY and CDR2 SVGAGI. There are 13 residues in the CDR3. V was trimmed by 0 bases and J by 4 bases, leaving 4 bases between them. The CDR3 region has the DNA TGTGCCAGCAGTTACTCCTCGTACAATGAGCAGTTCTTC. It codes for CASSYSSYNEQFF.

This sequence joins TRBV7-3 and TRBJ2-1; 10 bases are shared with TRBD2. The CDR3 sequence is 15 residues long. Looked up from germline, CDR1 is SGHTA and CDR2 is FQGTGA. The trim removed 5 bases at V and 7 bases at J, leaving 8 bases unmatched. CDR3 bases: TGTGCCAGCAGCCTTAGCGGGGGGCCCCAGAATGAGCAGTTCTTC. It yields the protein CASSLSGGPQNEQFF. The variable domain in full, with the rest retrieved from reference TRBV7-3 and TRBJ2-1, is GAGVSQTPSNKVTEKGKYVELRCDPISGHTALYWYRQSLGQGPEFLIYFQGTGAADDSGLPNDRFFAVRPEGSVSTLKIQRTERGDSAVYLCASSLSGGPQNEQFFGPGTRLTVL.

The V call is TRBV11-2, the J call TRBJ2-7, with D possibly matching TRBD2 (5 bases). Germline CDR1 and CDR2: SGHAT and FQNNGV. This CDR3 is 13 amino acids long. V was cut by 1 base and J by 2 bases, with 6 bases left in between. The CDR3 DNA follows: TGTGCCAGCAGCTTAGGGAGGCCCTACGAGCAGTACTTC. It translates to CASSLGRPYEQYF.

This chain uses TRBV2 with TRBJ2-3; TRBD2 might be the D (6 bases). This CDR3 spans 14 amino acids. V was pared by 1 base and J by 6 bases, with 11 bases between. Germline assignment: CDR1 SNHLY and CDR2 FYNNEI. CDR3 in amino acids: CASSEEGLTDTQYF. CDR3 sequence (DNA): TGTGCCAGCAGTGAAGAGGGACTCACCGATACGCAGTATTTT.

The genes are TRBV30 and TRBJ2-7; 10 bases are a match to TRBD1. This CDR3 has 16 amino acids. CDR1 is GTSNPN, CDR2 SVGIG, per germline (reference sequence). V trimming: 0 bases; J trimming: 2 bases; junction bases outside the gene matches: 7. CDR3 sequence reads: CAWSVGGTGAPYEQYF. The DNA for the CDR3 is TGTGCCTGGAGTGTTGGGGGGACAGGGGCACCCTACGAGCAGTACTTC.

The gene calls are TRBV29-1 and TRBJ2-7; D uncertain. The CDR3 is 12 amino acids. Germline assignment: CDR1 SQVTM and CDR2 ANQGSEA. With 4 bases removed from V and 4 bases from J, the gap between germline ends came to 11 bases. The CDR3 loop is CSVGAPDYEQYF. The CDR3 nucleotides read TGCAGCGTTGGGGCACCAGATTACGAGCAGTACTTC.

The gene calls are TRBV7-9 and TRBJ2-7, with D uncertain. CDR1 and CDR2 from the germline V gene are SEHNR and FQNEAQ (reference sequence). The CDR3 runs 15 residues. The V end was cut by 2 bases, the J end by 1 base, with 12 bases between. Here the CDR3 DNA reads TGTGCCAGCAGCTTACAAAGGGCCGGATCCTACGAGCAGTACTTC. It is translated as CASSLQRAGSYEQYF.

This chain joins TRBV14 and TRBJ2-2; D is perhaps TRBD1 (5 bases). The CDR3 contains 16 residues. Germline V gives CDR1 SGHDN, CDR2 FVKESK. V was pared by 1 base and J by 3 bases, with 12 bases between. CDR3 DNA sequence: TGTGCCAGCAGCCAAGGTGGGGCCGATTACACCGGGGAGCTGTTTTTT. Translation: CASSQGGADYTGELFF. Variable domain in full (rest from reference TRBV14 and TRBJ2-2): EAGVTQFPSHSVIEKGQTVTLRCDPISGHDNLYWYRRVMGKEIKFLLHFVKESKQDESGMPNNRFLAERTGGTYSTLKVQPAELEDSGVYFCASSQGGADYTGELFFGEGSRLTVL.

This clone was counted a single time. The chain recombines TRBV4-3 with TRBJ2-7; 8 bases align to TRBD1. Germline-derived CDR1 and CDR2 are LGHNA and YSLEER. The CDR3 has 14 amino acids. V shed 4 bases, J shed 4 bases, and the junction held 6 bases outside the gene matches. The CDR3 loop is CASSRGQGRYEQYF. The CDR3, as DNA: TGCGCCAGCAGCCGAGGACAGGGCAGATACGAGCAGTACTTC.

V and J are TRBV9 and TRBJ1-1; D may be TRBD1 (6 bases). V lost 7 bases and J 3 bases, leaving 16 bases between the germline ends. This CDR3 has 14 residues. Germline V gene data show CDR1 as SGDLS and CDR2 as YYNGEE. The CDR3 loop is CASRAEDSYTEAFF. As DNA, the CDR3 is TGTGCCAGCCGCGCTGAGGACAGCTACACTGAAGCTTTCTTT.